A selection of T cell receptor beta chains follows, all from one sample in a study of cytomegalovirus exposure and HLA in healthy donors. Sequencing was performed with immunoSEQ multiplex PCR; in TCRdb, only in-frame clones are kept and a portion is missing. The sample records 150,000 or so clones, approximately 86% being singletons. Sequencing was carried out using PBMCs. Receptors originate from a man between 18 and 29 years old in good health and CMV-seropositive. The CDR3 runs from the conserved cysteine through the conserved F or W. Fields, in order: D gene, J gene, V gene, clone size, CDR3 protein, CDR3 DNA. A D gene is named only where the DNA matches it firmly. Expanded clones get a size class; other rows say once, few or many, or leave the size out.

d_gene: -; j_gene: TRBJ1-6; v_gene: TRBV27; abundance: few; CDR3aa: CASRRGQGDSPLHF; CDR3nt: TGTGCCAGCAGGCGGGGGCAAGGAGATTCACCCCTCCACTTT
d_gene: TRBD1; j_gene: TRBJ2-3; v_gene: TRBV5-4; abundance: -; CDR3aa: CASSLIGGSPDTQYF; CDR3nt: TGTGCCAGCAGCTTGATAGGGGGCTCCCCAGATACGCAGTATTTT
d_gene: TRBD2; j_gene: TRBJ2-3; v_gene: TRBV19; abundance: -; CDR3aa: CASSGTSGVSTDTQYF; CDR3nt: TGTGCCAGTAGTGGGACTAGCGGGGTGAGCACAGATACGCAGTATTTT
d_gene: TRBD1; j_gene: TRBJ1-1; v_gene: TRBV27; abundance: -; CDR3aa: CASSPGTGVGYTEAFF; CDR3nt: TGTGCCAGCAGTCCAGGGACAGGGGTGGGGTACACTGAAGCTTTCTTT
d_gene: -; j_gene: TRBJ2-1; v_gene: TRBV7-7; abundance: -; CDR3aa: CASSANNRDGQFF; CDR3nt: TGTGCCAGCAGCGCCAACAACAGGGATGGGCAGTTCTTC
d_gene: TRBD2; j_gene: TRBJ2-5; v_gene: TRBV9; abundance: -; CDR3aa: CASSPEAGAGETQYF; CDR3nt: TGTGCCAGCAGCCCTGAAGCGGGAGCGGGGGAGACCCAGTACTTC
d_gene: TRBD2; j_gene: TRBJ2-7; v_gene: TRBV7-9; abundance: -; CDR3aa: CASSLERVGTSYEQYF; CDR3nt: TGTGCCAGCAGCTTAGAAAGGGTGGGGACTAGCTACGAGCAGTACTTC
d_gene: -; j_gene: TRBJ2-3; v_gene: TRBV7-9; abundance: -; CDR3aa: CASSARAGASTDTQYF; CDR3nt: TGTGCCAGCAGCGCCCGGGCGGGGGCCAGCACAGATACGCAGTATTTT
d_gene: TRBD2; j_gene: TRBJ2-7; v_gene: TRBV10-2; abundance: -; CDR3aa: CASRLAGGPNEQYF; CDR3nt: TGCGCCAGCAGACTAGCGGGGGGGCCGAACGAGCAGTACTTC
d_gene: -; j_gene: TRBJ1-1; v_gene: TRBV18; abundance: few; CDR3aa: CASSQSGDTEAFF; CDR3nt: TGTGCCAGCTCACAATCGGGGGACACTGAAGCTTTCTTT
d_gene: -; j_gene: TRBJ1-5; v_gene: TRBV19; abundance: many; CDR3aa: CASSWPPGTPLLNQPQHF; CDR3nt: TGTGCCAGTAGTTGGCCCCCCGGGACACCGCTTCTGAATCAGCCCCAGCATTTT
d_gene: TRBD2; j_gene: TRBJ2-7; v_gene: TRBV29-1; abundance: -; CDR3aa: CSVIPGLAGREQYF; CDR3nt: TGCAGCGTCATACCGGGACTAGCGGGACGCGAGCAGTACTTC
d_gene: -; j_gene: TRBJ1-1; v_gene: TRBV10-2; abundance: -; CDR3aa: CASSDRRGQNTEAFF; CDR3nt: TGCGCCAGCAGTGACCGGCGGGGGCAGAACACTGAAGCTTTCTTT
d_gene: TRBD2; j_gene: TRBJ2-1; v_gene: TRBV18; abundance: many; CDR3aa: CASSLGLAGGDNEQFF; CDR3nt: TGTGCCAGCTCCCTCGGACTAGCGGGAGGGGACAATGAGCAGTTCTTC
d_gene: TRBD1; j_gene: TRBJ2-7; v_gene: TRBV4-2; abundance: once; CDR3aa: CASSQASRTGAYEQYF; CDR3nt: TGTGCCAGCAGCCAAGCTTCTCGGACAGGGGCCTACGAGCAGTACTTC
d_gene: TRBD1; j_gene: TRBJ2-7; v_gene: TRBV18; abundance: -; CDR3aa: CASRKGQGGGEQYF; CDR3nt: TGTGCCAGCAGAAAGGGACAGGGCGGAGGCGAGCAGTACTTC
d_gene: TRBD2; j_gene: TRBJ2-2; v_gene: TRBV11-2; abundance: -; CDR3aa: CASRGLAGKVELFF; CDR3nt: TGTGCCAGCAGGGGACTAGCGGGGAAAGTGGAGCTGTTTTTT
d_gene: -; j_gene: TRBJ1-2; v_gene: TRBV18; abundance: -; CDR3aa: CASSQDSRGANYGYTF; CDR3nt: TGTGCCAGCTCTCAAGACAGCCGGGGGGCTAACTATGGCTACACCTTC
d_gene: TRBD2; j_gene: TRBJ2-5; v_gene: TRBV5-1; abundance: -; CDR3aa: CASSFLPGLAGEGTQYF; CDR3nt: TGCGCCAGCAGCTTTCTTCCAGGACTAGCGGGGGAGGGGACCCAGTACTTC
d_gene: -; j_gene: TRBJ1-5; v_gene: TRBV2; abundance: once; CDR3aa: CASSPERREVSNQPQHF; CDR3nt: TGTGCCAGCAGCCCCGAGAGGAGAGAGGTAAGCAATCAGCCCCAGCATTTT
d_gene: -; j_gene: TRBJ2-7; v_gene: TRBV5-6; abundance: -; CDR3aa: CASSLQGSYEQYF; CDR3nt: TGTGCCAGCAGCTTACAGGGAAGCTACGAGCAGTACTTC
d_gene: -; j_gene: TRBJ2-2; v_gene: TRBV5-6; abundance: once; CDR3aa: CASSLKGGLNTGELFF; CDR3nt: TGTGCCAGCAGCTTGAAAGGAGGGTTGAACACCGGGGAGCTGTTTTTT
d_gene: TRBD1; j_gene: TRBJ1-4; v_gene: TRBV7-9; abundance: once; CDR3aa: CASSTDRVYEKLFF; CDR3nt: TGTGCCAGCAGCACCGACAGGGTTTATGAAAAACTGTTTTTT
d_gene: TRBD2; j_gene: TRBJ2-3; v_gene: TRBV7-2; abundance: -; CDR3aa: CASSLAGGLSTDTQYF; CDR3nt: TGTGCCAGCAGCCTTGCGGGGGGCCTAAGCACAGATACGCAGTATTTT
d_gene: TRBD1; j_gene: TRBJ1-1; v_gene: TRBV6-5; abundance: -; CDR3aa: CASSRQGVNTEAFF; CDR3nt: TGTGCCAGCAGCCGACAGGGGGTGAACACTGAAGCTTTCTTT
d_gene: -; j_gene: TRBJ1-5; v_gene: TRBV6-5; abundance: -; CDR3aa: CASSPIQGGQPQHF; CDR3nt: TGTGCCAGCAGTCCAATCCAGGGAGGCCAGCCCCAGCATTTT
d_gene: TRBD1; j_gene: TRBJ2-5; v_gene: TRBV6-1; abundance: -; CDR3aa: CASTAGQGFLETQYF; CDR3nt: TGTGCCAGCACCGCGGGACAGGGGTTCTTGGAGACCCAGTACTTC
d_gene: TRBD1; j_gene: TRBJ1-6; v_gene: TRBV11-2; abundance: few; CDR3aa: CAGATGGYNSPLHF; CDR3nt: TGTGCCGGCGCGACAGGGGGCTATAATTCACCCCTCCACTTT
d_gene: TRBD1; j_gene: TRBJ1-1; v_gene: TRBV5-4; abundance: -; CDR3aa: CASSFGTGVAFF; CDR3nt: TGTGCCAGCAGCTTCGGGACAGGGGTGGCTTTCTTT
d_gene: -; j_gene: TRBJ2-3; v_gene: TRBV6-5; abundance: -; CDR3aa: CASRSPSDTQYF; CDR3nt: TGTGCCAGCAGGTCTCCTTCAGATACGCAGTATTTT
d_gene: -; j_gene: TRBJ2-4; v_gene: TRBV5-1; abundance: -; CDR3aa: CASRPEVAKNIQYF; CDR3nt: TGCGCCAGCCGGCCGGAGGTAGCCAAAAACATTCAGTACTTC
d_gene: TRBD2; j_gene: TRBJ2-2; v_gene: TRBV5-1; abundance: -; CDR3aa: CASSPGLAIANTGELFF; CDR3nt: TGCGCCAGCAGCCCGGGACTAGCGATTGCGAACACCGGGGAGCTGTTTTTT
d_gene: -; j_gene: TRBJ2-2; v_gene: TRBV5-1; abundance: -; CDR3aa: CASSLGTRELFF; CDR3nt: TGCGCCAGCAGCCTGGGAACTCGGGAGCTGTTTTTT
d_gene: -; j_gene: TRBJ1-6; v_gene: TRBV6-5; abundance: -; CDR3aa: CASSYGGQGRSPLHF; CDR3nt: TGTGCCAGCAGTTACGGCGGCCAGGGCCGGTCACCCCTCCACTTT
d_gene: TRBD2; j_gene: TRBJ2-3; v_gene: TRBV5-1; abundance: -; CDR3aa: CASSLAESTDTQYF; CDR3nt: TGCGCCAGCAGCCTAGCGGAGAGCACAGATACGCAGTATTTT
d_gene: -; j_gene: TRBJ1-1; v_gene: TRBV5-1; abundance: few; CDR3aa: CASSLYSGMNTEAFF; CDR3nt: TGCGCCAGCAGCTTGTATTCAGGGATGAACACTGAAGCTTTCTTT
d_gene: TRBD1; j_gene: TRBJ2-7; v_gene: TRBV18; abundance: -; CDR3aa: CASSPAGTVYEQYF; CDR3nt: TGTGCCAGCTCACCCGCCGGGACAGTCTACGAGCAGTACTTC
d_gene: -; j_gene: TRBJ1-1; v_gene: TRBV4-3; abundance: once; CDR3aa: CASSQVLSTNTEAFF; CDR3nt: TGCGCCAGCAGCCAAGTACTGAGCACTAACACTGAAGCTTTCTTT
d_gene: TRBD1; j_gene: TRBJ2-7; v_gene: TRBV15; abundance: few; CDR3aa: CATSREDREAYEQYF; CDR3nt: TGTGCCACCAGCAGAGAGGACAGGGAGGCCTACGAGCAGTACTTC
d_gene: -; j_gene: TRBJ1-2; v_gene: TRBV7-2; abundance: once; CDR3aa: CASSLQGVANYGYTF; CDR3nt: TGTGCCAGCAGCTTACAGGGTGTAGCTAACTATGGCTACACCTTC
d_gene: -; j_gene: TRBJ1-1; v_gene: TRBV9; abundance: -; CDR3aa: CASSVDGDTEAFF; CDR3nt: TGTGCCAGCAGCGTAGACGGGGACACTGAAGCTTTCTTT
d_gene: TRBD1; j_gene: TRBJ1-5; v_gene: TRBV28; abundance: -; CDR3aa: CASSSTGENQPQHF; CDR3nt: TGTGCCAGCAGTTCGACAGGGGAGAATCAGCCCCAGCATTTT
d_gene: -; j_gene: TRBJ2-7; v_gene: TRBV4-1; abundance: -; CDR3aa: CASSHPPGMAGESYEQYF; CDR3nt: TGCGCCAGCAGCCACCCCCCGGGGATGGCAGGGGAATCCTACGAGCAGTACTTC
d_gene: -; j_gene: TRBJ2-3; v_gene: TRBV6-6; abundance: -; CDR3aa: CASEVRGGRDTQYF; CDR3nt: TGTGCCAGCGAAGTACGAGGGGGAAGAGATACGCAGTATTTT
d_gene: TRBD2; j_gene: TRBJ2-3; v_gene: TRBV5-4; abundance: -; CDR3aa: CASSPPGLAGGTDTQYF; CDR3nt: TGTGCCAGCAGCCCCCCTGGACTAGCGGGGGGGACAGATACGCAGTATTTT
d_gene: -; j_gene: TRBJ2-5; v_gene: TRBV9; abundance: -; CDR3aa: CASSVGGSPQGTQYF; CDR3nt: TGTGCCAGCAGCGTAGGGGGCAGCCCCCAAGGGACCCAGTACTTC
d_gene: TRBD2; j_gene: TRBJ2-1; v_gene: TRBV7-2; abundance: -; CDR3aa: CASSLAGGVGEQFF; CDR3nt: TGTGCCAGCAGCTTGGCGGGAGGGGTTGGTGAGCAGTTCTTC
d_gene: TRBD2; j_gene: TRBJ2-3; v_gene: TRBV18; abundance: -; CDR3aa: CASSPRGGTYTDTQYF; CDR3nt: TGTGCCAGCTCACCCCGGGGGGGGACTTACACAGATACGCAGTATTTT
d_gene: -; j_gene: TRBJ1-1; v_gene: TRBV7-3; abundance: few; CDR3aa: CASSPQGLLGAFF; CDR3nt: TGTGCCAGCAGCCCCCAGGGGCTTTTGGGGGCTTTCTTT
d_gene: TRBD1; j_gene: TRBJ1-2; v_gene: TRBV6-6; abundance: -; CDR3aa: CASSYSQGAGYTF; CDR3nt: TGTGCCAGCAGTTACTCTCAGGGGGCTGGCTACACCTTC